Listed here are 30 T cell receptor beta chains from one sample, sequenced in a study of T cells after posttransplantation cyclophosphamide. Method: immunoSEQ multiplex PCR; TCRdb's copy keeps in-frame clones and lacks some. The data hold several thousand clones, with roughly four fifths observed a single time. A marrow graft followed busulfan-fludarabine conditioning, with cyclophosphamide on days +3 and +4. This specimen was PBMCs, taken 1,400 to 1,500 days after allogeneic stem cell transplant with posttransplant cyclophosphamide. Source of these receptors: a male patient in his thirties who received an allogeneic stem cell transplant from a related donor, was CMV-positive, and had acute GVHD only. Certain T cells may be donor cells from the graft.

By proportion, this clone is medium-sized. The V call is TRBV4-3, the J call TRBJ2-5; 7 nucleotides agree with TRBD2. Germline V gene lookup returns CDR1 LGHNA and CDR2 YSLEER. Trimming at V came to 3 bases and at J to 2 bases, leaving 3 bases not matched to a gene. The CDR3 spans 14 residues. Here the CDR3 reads CASSHLSGQETQYF. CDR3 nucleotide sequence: TGCGCCAGCAGCCACCTTAGCGGGCAAGAGACCCAGTACTTC.

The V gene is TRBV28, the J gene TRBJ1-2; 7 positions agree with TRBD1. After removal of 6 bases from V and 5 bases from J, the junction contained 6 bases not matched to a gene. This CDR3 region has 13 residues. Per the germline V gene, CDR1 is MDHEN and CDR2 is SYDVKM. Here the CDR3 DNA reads TGTGCCAGCAGCCGGGACAGCGCTTATGGCTACACCTTC. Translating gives CASSRDSAYGYTF.

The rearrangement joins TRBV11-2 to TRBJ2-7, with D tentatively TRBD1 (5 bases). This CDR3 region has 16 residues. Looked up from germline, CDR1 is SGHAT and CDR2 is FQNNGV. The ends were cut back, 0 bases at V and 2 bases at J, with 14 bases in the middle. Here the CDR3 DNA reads TGTGCCAGCAGCTTAGAAGGCAGCAGGGCCCCCTACGAGCAGTACTTC. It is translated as CASSLEGSRAPYEQYF.

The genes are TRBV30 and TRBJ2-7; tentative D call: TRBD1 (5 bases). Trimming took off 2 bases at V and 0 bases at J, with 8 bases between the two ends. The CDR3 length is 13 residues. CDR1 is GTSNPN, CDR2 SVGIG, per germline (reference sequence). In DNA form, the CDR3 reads TGTGCCTGGAGTAGGGGAATCTCCTACGAGCAGTACTTC. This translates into CAWSRGISYEQYF.

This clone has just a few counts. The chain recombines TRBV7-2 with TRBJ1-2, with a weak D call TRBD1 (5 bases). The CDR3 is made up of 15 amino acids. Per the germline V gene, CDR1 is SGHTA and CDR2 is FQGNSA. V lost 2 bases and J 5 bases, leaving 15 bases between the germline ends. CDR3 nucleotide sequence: TGTGCCAGCAGCTTAATAATGGGGCTCGATTATGGCTACACCTTC. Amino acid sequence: CASSLIMGLDYGYTF.

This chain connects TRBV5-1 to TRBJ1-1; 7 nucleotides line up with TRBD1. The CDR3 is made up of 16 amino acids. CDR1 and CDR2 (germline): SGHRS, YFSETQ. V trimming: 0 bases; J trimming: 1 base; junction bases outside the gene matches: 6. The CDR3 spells CASSLGGTARNTEAFF. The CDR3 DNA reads TGCGCCAGCAGCTTGGGAGGGACAGCGAGGAACACTGAAGCTTTCTTT.

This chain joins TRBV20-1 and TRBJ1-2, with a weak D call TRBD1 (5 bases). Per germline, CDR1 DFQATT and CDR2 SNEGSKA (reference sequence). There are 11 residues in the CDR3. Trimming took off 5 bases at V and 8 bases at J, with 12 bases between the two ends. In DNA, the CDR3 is TGCAGTGCTGAGATCAGGGAAGGCTACACCTTC. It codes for CSAEIREGYTF.

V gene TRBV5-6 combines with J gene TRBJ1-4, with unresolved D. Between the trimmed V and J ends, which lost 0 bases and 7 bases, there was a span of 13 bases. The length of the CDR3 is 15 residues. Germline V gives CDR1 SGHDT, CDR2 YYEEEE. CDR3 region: CASSLGSRRGEKLFF. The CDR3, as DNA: TGTGCCAGCAGCTTGGGATCAAGGCGCGGTGAAAAACTGTTTTTT.

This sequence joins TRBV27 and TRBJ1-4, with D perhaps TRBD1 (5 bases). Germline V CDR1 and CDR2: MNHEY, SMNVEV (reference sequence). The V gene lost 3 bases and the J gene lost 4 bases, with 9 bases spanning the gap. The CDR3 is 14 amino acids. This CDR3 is CASSFGTNNEKLFF. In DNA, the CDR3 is TGTGCCAGCAGTTTCGGGACTAATAATGAAAAACTGTTTTTT.

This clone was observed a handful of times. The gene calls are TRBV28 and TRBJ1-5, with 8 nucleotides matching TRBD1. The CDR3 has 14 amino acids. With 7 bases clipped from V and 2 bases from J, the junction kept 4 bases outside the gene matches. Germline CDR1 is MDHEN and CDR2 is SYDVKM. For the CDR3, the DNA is TGTGCCAGCATTCCGGGACAGGGCAATCAGCCCCAGCATTTT. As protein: CASIPGQGNQPQHF.

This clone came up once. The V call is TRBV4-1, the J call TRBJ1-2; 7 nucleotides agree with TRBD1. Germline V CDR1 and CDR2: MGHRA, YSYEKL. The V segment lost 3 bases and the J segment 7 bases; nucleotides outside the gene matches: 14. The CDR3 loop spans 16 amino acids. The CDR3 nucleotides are TGCGCCAGCAGCCATACCGAGACAGGGCATGTCGGTGGCTACACCTTC. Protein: CASSHTETGHVGGYTF.

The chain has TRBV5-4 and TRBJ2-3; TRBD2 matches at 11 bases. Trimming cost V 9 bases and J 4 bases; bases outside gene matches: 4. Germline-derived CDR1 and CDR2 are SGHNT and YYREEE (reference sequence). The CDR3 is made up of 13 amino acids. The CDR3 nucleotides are TGTGCCATATCACTAGCGGGGGCAGATACGCAGTATTTT. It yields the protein CAISLAGADTQYF.

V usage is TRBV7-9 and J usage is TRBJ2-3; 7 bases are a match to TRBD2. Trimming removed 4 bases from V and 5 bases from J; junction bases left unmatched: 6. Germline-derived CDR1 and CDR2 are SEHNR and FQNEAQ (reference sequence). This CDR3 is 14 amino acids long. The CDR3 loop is CASSWSGVGDTQYF. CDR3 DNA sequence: TGTGCCAGCAGCTGGAGCGGGGTTGGAGATACGCAGTATTTT. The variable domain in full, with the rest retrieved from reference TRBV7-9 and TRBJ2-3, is DTGVSQNPRHKITKRGQNVTFRCDPISEHNRLYWYRQTLGQGPEFLTYFQNEAQLEKSRLLSDRFSAERPKGSFSTLEIQRTEQGDSAMYLCASSWSGVGDTQYFGPGTRLTVL.

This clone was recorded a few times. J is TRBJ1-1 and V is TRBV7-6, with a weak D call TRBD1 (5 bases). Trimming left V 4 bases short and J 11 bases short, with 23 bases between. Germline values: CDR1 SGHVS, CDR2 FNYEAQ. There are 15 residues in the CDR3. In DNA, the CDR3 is TGTGCCAGCAGCTCCGAGCCAGGGCGTCCCCCCTCGGCTTTCTTT. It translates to CASSSEPGRPPSAFF. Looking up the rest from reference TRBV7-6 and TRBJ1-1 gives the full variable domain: GAGVSQSPRYKVTKRGQDVALRCDPISGHVSLYWYRQALGQGPEFLTYFNYEAQQDKSGLPNDRFSAERPEGSISTLTIQRTEQRDSAMYRCASSSEPGRPPSAFFGQGTRLTVV.

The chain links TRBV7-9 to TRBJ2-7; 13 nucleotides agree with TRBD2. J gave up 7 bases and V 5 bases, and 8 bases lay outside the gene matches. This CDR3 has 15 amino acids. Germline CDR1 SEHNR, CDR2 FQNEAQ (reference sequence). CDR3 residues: CASSLRLAGGWEQYF. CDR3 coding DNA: TGTGCCAGCAGCCTACGACTAGCGGGAGGTTGGGAGCAGTACTTC.

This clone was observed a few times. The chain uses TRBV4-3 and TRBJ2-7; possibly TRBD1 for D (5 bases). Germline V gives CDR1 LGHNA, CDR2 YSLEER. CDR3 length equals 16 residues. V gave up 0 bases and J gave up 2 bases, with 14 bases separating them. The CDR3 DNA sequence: TGCGCCAGCAGCCAAGATTCACAGGCGCTTACCTACGAGCAGTACTTC. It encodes CASSQDSQALTYEQYF.

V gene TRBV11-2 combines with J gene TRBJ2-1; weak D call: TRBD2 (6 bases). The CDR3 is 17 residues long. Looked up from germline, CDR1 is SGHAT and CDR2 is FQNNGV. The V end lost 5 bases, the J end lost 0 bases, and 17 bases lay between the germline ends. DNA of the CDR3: TGTGCCAGCAGCCCCCGGGACTTTTTGAGCTCCTACAATGAGCAGTTCTTC. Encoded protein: CASSPRDFLSSYNEQFF.

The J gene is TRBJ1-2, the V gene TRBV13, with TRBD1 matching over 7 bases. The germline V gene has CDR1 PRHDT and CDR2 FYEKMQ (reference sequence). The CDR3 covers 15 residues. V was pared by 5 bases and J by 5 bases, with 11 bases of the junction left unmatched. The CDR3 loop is CASSPPGQIAYGYTF. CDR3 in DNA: TGTGCCAGCAGCCCCCCGGGACAGATTGCGTATGGCTACACCTTC. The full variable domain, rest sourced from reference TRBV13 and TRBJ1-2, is AAGVIQSPRHLIKEKRETATLKCYPIPRHDTVYWYQQGPGQDPQFLISFYEKMQSDKGSIPDRFSAQQFSDYHSELNMSSLELGDSALYFCASSPPGQIAYGYTFGSGTRLTVV.

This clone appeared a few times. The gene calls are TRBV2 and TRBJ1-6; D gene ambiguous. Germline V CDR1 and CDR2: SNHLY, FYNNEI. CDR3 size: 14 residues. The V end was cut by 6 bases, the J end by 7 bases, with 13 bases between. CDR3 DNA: TGTGCCAGCAGCCTCGGCGGCGGGAATTCACCCCTCCACTTT. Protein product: CASSLGGGNSPLHF.

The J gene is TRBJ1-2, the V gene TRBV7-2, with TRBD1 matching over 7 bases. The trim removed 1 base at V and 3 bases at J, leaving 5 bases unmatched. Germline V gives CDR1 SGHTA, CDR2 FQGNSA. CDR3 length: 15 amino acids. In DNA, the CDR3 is TGTGCCAGCAGCTTAGAATCCGGGACAGACTATGGCTACACCTTC. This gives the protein CASSLESGTDYGYTF.

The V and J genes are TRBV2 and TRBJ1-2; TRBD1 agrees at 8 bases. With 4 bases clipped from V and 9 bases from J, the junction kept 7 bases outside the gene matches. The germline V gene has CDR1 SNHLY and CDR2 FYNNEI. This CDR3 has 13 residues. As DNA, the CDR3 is TGTGCCAGCAGTGTCGGACAGGGATCTAGCTACACCTTC. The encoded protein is CASSVGQGSSYTF. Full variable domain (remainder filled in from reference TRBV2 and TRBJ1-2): EPEVTQTPSHQVTQMGQEVILRCVPISNHLYFYWYRQILGQKVEFLVSFYNNEISEKSEIFDDQFSVERPDGSNFTLKIRSTKLEDSAMYFCASSVGQGSSYTFGSGTRLTVV.

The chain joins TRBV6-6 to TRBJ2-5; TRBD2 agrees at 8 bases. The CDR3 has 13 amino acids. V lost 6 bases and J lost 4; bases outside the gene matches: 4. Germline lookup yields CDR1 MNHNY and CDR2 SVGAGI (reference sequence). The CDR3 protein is CASSPTSGETQYF. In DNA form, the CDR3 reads TGTGCCAGCAGCCCTACTAGCGGAGAGACCCAGTACTTC.

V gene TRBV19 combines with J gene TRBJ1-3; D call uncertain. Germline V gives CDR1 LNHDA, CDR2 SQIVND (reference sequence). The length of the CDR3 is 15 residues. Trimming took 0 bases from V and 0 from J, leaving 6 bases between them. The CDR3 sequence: CASSIDLGSGNTIYF. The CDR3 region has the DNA TGTGCCAGTAGTATAGATCTCGGCTCTGGAAACACCATATATTTT.

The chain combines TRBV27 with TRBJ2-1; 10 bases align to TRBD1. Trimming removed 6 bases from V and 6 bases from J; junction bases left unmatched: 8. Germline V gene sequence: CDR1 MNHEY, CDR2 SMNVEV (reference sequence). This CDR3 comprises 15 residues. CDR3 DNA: TGTGCCAGCAGCCCTCGACAGGGGGCTGGCAATGAGCAGTTCTTC. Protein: CASSPRQGAGNEQFF.

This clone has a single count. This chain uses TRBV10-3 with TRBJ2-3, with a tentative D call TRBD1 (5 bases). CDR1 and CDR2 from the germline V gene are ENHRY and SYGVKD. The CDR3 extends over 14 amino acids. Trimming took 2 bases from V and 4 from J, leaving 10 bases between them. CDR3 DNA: TGTGCCATCAGTGAGGGGGCCGTCCCAGATACGCAGTATTTT. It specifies CAISEGAVPDTQYF.

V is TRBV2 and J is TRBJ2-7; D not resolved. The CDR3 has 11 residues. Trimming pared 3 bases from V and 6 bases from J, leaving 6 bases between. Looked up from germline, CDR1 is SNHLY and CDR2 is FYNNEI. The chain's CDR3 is CASSDSLEQYF. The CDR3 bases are TGTGCCAGCAGTGATTCCCTCGAGCAGTACTTC.

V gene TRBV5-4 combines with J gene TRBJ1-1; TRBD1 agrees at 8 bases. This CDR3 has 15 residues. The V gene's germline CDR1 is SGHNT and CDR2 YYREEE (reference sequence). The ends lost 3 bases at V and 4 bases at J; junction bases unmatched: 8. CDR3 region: CASSSQTGVATEAFF. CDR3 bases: TGTGCCAGCAGCTCCCAGACAGGGGTAGCCACTGAAGCTTTCTTT. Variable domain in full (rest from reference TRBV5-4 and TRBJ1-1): ETGVTQSPTHLIKTRGQQVTLRCSSQSGHNTVSWYQQALGQGPQFIFQYYREEENGRGNFPPRFSGLQFPNYSSELNVNALELDDSALYLCASSSQTGVATEAFFGQGTRLTVV.

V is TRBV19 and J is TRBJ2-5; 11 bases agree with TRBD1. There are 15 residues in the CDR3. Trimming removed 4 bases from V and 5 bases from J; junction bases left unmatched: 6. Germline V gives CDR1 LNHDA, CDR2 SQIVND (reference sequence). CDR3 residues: CASSNWDRGKETQYF. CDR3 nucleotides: TGTGCCAGTAGTAATTGGGACAGGGGGAAGGAGACCCAGTACTTC. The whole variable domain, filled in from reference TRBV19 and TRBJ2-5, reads DGGITQSPKYLFRKEGQNVTLSCEQNLNHDAMYWYRQDPGQGLRLIYYSQIVNDFQKGDIAEGYSVSREKKESFPLTVTSAQKNPTAFYLCASSNWDRGKETQYFGPGTRLLVL.

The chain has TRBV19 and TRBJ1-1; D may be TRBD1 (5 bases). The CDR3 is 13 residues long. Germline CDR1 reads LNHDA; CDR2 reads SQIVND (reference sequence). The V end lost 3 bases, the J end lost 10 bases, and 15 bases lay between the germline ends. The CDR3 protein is CASSMILAGVAFF. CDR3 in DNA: TGTGCCAGTAGTATGATTTTGGCGGGGGTAGCTTTCTTT.

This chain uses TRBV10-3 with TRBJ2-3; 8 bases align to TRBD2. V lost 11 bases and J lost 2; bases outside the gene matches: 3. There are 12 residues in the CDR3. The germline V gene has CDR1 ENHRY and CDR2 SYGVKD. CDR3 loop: CAHGGDTDTQYF. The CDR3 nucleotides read TGTGCCCACGGGGGGGACACAGATACGCAGTATTTT.